A single sample gave rise to the 7 T cell receptor beta chains below, sequenced in a study of CD8 T cells in Susac syndrome. The RNA input was 0.5 to 1 ug, and it was reverse transcribed with random hexamers. TCRdb independently ran MiXCR on the immunoSEQ multiplex PCR reads; one entry per CDR3 protein. The sample records approximately 100,000 distinct CDR3 sequences, about 90% being singletons. Specimen: CD4+ T cells from PBMCs. These receptor sequences come from a human donor in good health.

This chain links TRBV10-3 with TRBJ1-3, with D hard to call. Trimming cost V 6 bases and J 0 bases, with 9 bases left between them. Germline loops: CDR1 ENHRY, CDR2 SYGVKD. The CDR3 spans 14 residues. CDR3: CAISPTISGNTIYF. As DNA, the CDR3 is TGTGCCATCAGCCCCACTATCTCTGGAAACACCATATATTTT.

The table lists this clonotype with a count of one. The V and J genes are TRBV20-1 and TRBJ2-3; D may be TRBD2 (5 bases). CDR1 is DFQATT and CDR2 is SNEGSKA in the germline V gene (reference sequence). The V end was cut by 6 bases, the J end by 1 base, with 8 bases between. There are 12 residues in the CDR3. The CDR3 loop reads CSALSGTDTQYF. CDR3 sequence (DNA): TGCAGTGCCCTTAGCGGCACAGATACGCAGTATTTT.

The rearrangement uses TRBV9 and TRBJ2-7; a possible D gene is TRBD1 (7 bases). Between the trimmed V and J ends, which lost 1 base and 4 bases, there was a span of 18 bases. The germline gives CDR1 SGDLS, CDR2 YYNGEE. The length of the CDR3 is 16 residues. The CDR3 DNA reads as TGTGCCAGCAGCGTATCCCCAGGGGGACTGATGTACGAGCAGTACTTC. Amino acids: CASSVSPGGLMYEQYF.

The V and J genes are TRBV24-1 and TRBJ2-2; D not resolved. V was shortened by 1 base and J by 6 bases, with 2 bases between the two germline ends. Germline V CDR1 and CDR2: KGHDR, SFDVKD. This CDR3 contains 12 residues. CDR3 nucleotides: TGTGCCACCAGTGATTTTCCCGGGGAGCTGTTTTTT. It yields the protein CATSDFPGELFF.

V is TRBV20-1 and J is TRBJ1-1; D gene unclear. The CDR3 contains 12 residues. V was trimmed by 5 bases and J by 8 bases, leaving 15 bases between them. CDR1 and CDR2 (germline): DFQATT, SNEGSKA (reference sequence). This CDR3 reads CSACRRATEAFF. The CDR3 bases are TGCAGTGCTTGTCGACGGGCCACAGAAGCTTTCTTT.

The count of this clonotype is one. This chain connects TRBV2 to TRBJ2-1; 10 nucleotides line up with TRBD2. Germline V gives CDR1 SNHLY, CDR2 FYNNEI. The CDR3 runs to 14 residues. Trimming took 7 bases from V and 9 from J; bases not matched to a gene: 9. The CDR3 loop is CASKLAGSAGEQFF. As DNA, the CDR3 is TGTGCCAGCAAACTAGCGGGATCAGCGGGTGAGCAGTTCTTC.

The rearrangement uses TRBV11-1 and TRBJ2-5, with 9 bases aligning to TRBD2. The CDR3 length is 15 residues. After removal of 2 bases from V and 5 bases from J, the junction contained 6 bases not matched to a gene. From germline, CDR1 is SGHAT and CDR2 FQDESV (reference sequence). For the CDR3, the DNA is TGTGCCAGCAGCTTACGGCGGGAGGGCCTGGAGACCCAGTACTTC. Its protein product is CASSLRREGLETQYF.